Listed here are 21 T cell receptor beta chains from one sample, sequenced in a study of control samples from healthy donors and cancer patients (dated by TCRdb to the early 2020s). Libraries were prepared through the immunoSEQ multiplex PCR assay. Drawn from immuneACCESS, this table holds only the in-frame rearrangements with V and J called that TCRdb kept. Clones are partly lost; checked studies trace under half to an unresolved V gene and leave the rest unexplained. This sample lists 95,000 to 130,000 clones; roughly nine tenths were detected once. Approximately 1.1% of the sample is held by the ten biggest clonotypes. What was sequenced was PBMCs. The source is a woman in her forties or fifties with colorectal cancer.

This clone has just one count. The DNA of the CDR3 is TGTGCCAGCAGTGAGGGGCCAACTTGGGGGGCCCAGTACTTC. Protein sequence: CASSEGPTWGAQYF. The rearrangement joins TRBV25-1 to TRBJ2-5; tentative D call: TRBD2 (6 bases). The ends were cut back, 3 bases at V and 9 bases at J, with 17 bases in the middle. CDR3 size: 14 residues. The germline V gene has CDR1 MGHDK and CDR2 SYGVNS.

The V and J genes are TRBV5-6 and TRBJ2-2; no reliable D call. The CDR3 runs 14 residues. Germline values: CDR1 SGHDT, CDR2 YYEEEE. V dropped 0 bases and J dropped 4 bases, with 7 bases sitting between them. CDR3 loop: CASSLGQPTGELFF. CDR3 coding DNA: TGTGCCAGCAGCTTGGGGCAGCCCACCGGGGAGCTGTTTTTT.

The V gene is TRBV5-4, the J gene TRBJ1-1; D ambiguous. Looked up from germline, CDR1 is SGHNT and CDR2 is YYREEE (reference sequence). Trimming pared 1 base from V and 2 bases from J, leaving 18 bases between. CDR3 length equals 17 residues. CDR3 bases: TGTGCCAGCAGCTTGTATGGGGATCCCGTCCCCAACACTGAAGCTTTCTTT. Its protein product is CASSLYGDPVPNTEAFF.

V is TRBV21-1 and J is TRBJ1-6. TRBV21-1 is given as a pseudogene. The CDR3 runs to 13 residues. In DNA form, the CDR3 reads TGTGCCAGCAGCAAAGCTCGCAATTCACCCCTCCACTTT. It yields the protein CASSKARNSPLHF.

V gene TRBV3-1 (or the pseudogene TRBV3-2) combines with J gene TRBJ1-2, with D perhaps matching TRBD1 (5 bases). V was trimmed by 5 bases and J by 5 bases, leaving 12 bases between them. Germline V gene lookup returns CDR1 LGHDT and CDR2 YNNKEL (reference sequence). CDR3 length: 13 amino acids. The CDR3 here is CASSTITGYGYTF. The CDR3, as DNA: TGTGCCAGCAGCACTATCACAGGTTATGGCTACACCTTC.

This sequence joins TRBV2 and TRBJ1-2, with 8 bases matching TRBD1. Looked up from germline, CDR1 is SNHLY and CDR2 is FYNNEI. V was pared by 8 bases and J by 4 bases, with 3 bases of the junction left unmatched. The CDR3 runs 12 residues. DNA for the CDR3: TGTGCCAGCGGGGACAGGATCTATGGCTACACCTTC. Its translation: CASGDRIYGYTF.

The chain joins TRBV7-9 to TRBJ1-3; 9 bases align to TRBD1. CDR3 length: 19 amino acids. V lost 6 bases, J lost 1 base, and 16 bases stayed unmatched. The germline gives CDR1 SEHNR, CDR2 FQNEAQ (reference sequence). CDR3 bases: TGTGCCAGCAGACCTAGGACAGGGGAGACCGTAAGGTCTGGAAACACCATATATTTT. The encoded protein is CASRPRTGETVRSGNTIYF.

The rearrangement joins TRBV9 to TRBJ2-2; D not certain. Deletions cut 0 bases from V and 7 bases from J, with 7 bases between. This CDR3 has 13 residues. Germline CDR1 reads SGDLS; CDR2 reads YYNGEE. CDR3 in DNA: TGTGCCAGCAGCGTAGATCACAACGGGGAGCTGTTTTTT. Translating it yields CASSVDHNGELFF.

The chain uses TRBV4-1 and TRBJ2-7, with 10 bases fitting TRBD1. CDR1 MGHRA and CDR2 YSYEKL come from the germline V gene. The CDR3 runs 14 residues. With 4 bases clipped from V and 8 bases from J, the junction kept 8 bases outside the gene matches. CDR3 protein: CASSRTGGETQQYF. The CDR3 DNA is TGCGCCAGCAGCCGGACAGGGGGGGAGACTCAGCAGTACTTC.

The chain combines TRBV7-9 with TRBJ1-1, with D uncertain. The germline V and J ends were trimmed by 4 bases and 1 base, with 16 bases remaining between them. The CDR3 length is 16 residues. Germline CDR1 and CDR2: SEHNR and FQNEAQ (reference sequence). The CDR3 bases are TGTGCCAGCAGCTCATACCTAGTACTGAAGAACACTGAAGCTTTCTTT. Protein: CASSSYLVLKNTEAFF.

V and J are TRBV7-3 and TRBJ2-2, with a tentative D call TRBD1 (5 bases). This CDR3 has 16 residues. Between the trimmed V and J ends, which lost 1 base and 0 bases, there was a span of 9 bases. CDR1 and CDR2 (germline): SGHTA, FQGTGA. The CDR3, as DNA: TGTGCCAGCAGCTTAAATCCAGGGACGAACACCGGGGAGCTGTTTTTT. Translating it yields CASSLNPGTNTGELFF.

The V gene is TRBV29-1, the J gene TRBJ2-1, with a possible D match to TRBD1 (7 bases). The CDR3 covers 12 residues. Germline assignment: CDR1 SQVTM and CDR2 ANQGSEA. The V and J ends lost 4 bases and 9 bases respectively, with 13 bases between them. CDR3: CSVGLQGGEQFF. DNA of the CDR3: TGCAGCGTTGGACTGCAGGGGGGTGAGCAGTTCTTC.

V and J are TRBV5-1 and TRBJ2-2; possible D gene TRBD1, 5 bases. Trimming left V 4 bases short and J 0 bases short, with 10 bases between. This CDR3 spans 15 amino acids. From germline, CDR1 is SGHRS and CDR2 YFSETQ. In DNA form, the CDR3 reads TGCGCCAGCAGCCCGACAGCTCCGAACACCGGGGAGCTGTTTTTT. As protein: CASSPTAPNTGELFF.

This sequence joins TRBV24-1 and TRBJ2-3, with 8 nucleotides matching TRBD1. V lost 4 bases to trimming and J lost 1 base; unmatched junction nucleotides: 6. Germline V gives CDR1 KGHDR, CDR2 SFDVKD. This CDR3 is built from 16 residues. As DNA, the CDR3 is TGTGCCACCAGTGACTCGGACAGGGCTGGCACAGATACGCAGTATTTT. As protein: CATSDSDRAGTDTQYF.

This clone was seen once. The chain carries TRBV19 and TRBJ2-7; no reliable D call. This CDR3 region has 11 residues. The germline V and J ends were trimmed by 4 bases and 4 bases, with 5 bases remaining between them. Germline CDR1 reads LNHDA; CDR2 reads SQIVND (reference sequence). CDR3 bases: TGTGCCAGTAGTACCGAATACGAGCAGTACTTC. It encodes CASSTEYEQYF.

J is TRBJ2-5 and V is TRBV5-5; D is perhaps TRBD2 (5 bases). CDR3 length: 17 amino acids. The germline CDR1 and CDR2 sequences are SGHKS and YYEKEE (reference sequence). Trimming took 5 bases from V and 4 from J, leaving 24 bases between them. DNA for the CDR3: TGTGCCAGCAGTGCCGGGTCTGTCTCTCCTGAGGGAGAGACCCAGTACTTC. This translates into CASSAGSVSPEGETQYF. Supplemented by reference TRBV5-5 and TRBJ2-5, the full variable domain reads DAGVTQSPTHLIKTRGQQVTLRCSPISGHKSVSWYQQVLGQGPQFIFQYYEKEERGRGNFPDRFSARQFPNYSSELNVNALLLGDSALYLCASSAGSVSPEGETQYFGPGTRLLVL.

This chain connects TRBV15 to TRBJ1-5; D gene uncertain. The germline CDR1 and CDR2 sequences are LNHNV and YYDKDF (reference sequence). The V and J ends lost 3 bases and 0 bases respectively, with 6 bases between them. The CDR3 runs 14 residues. The CDR3 bases are TGTGCCACCAGCAGGGGTCGTAGCAATCAGCCCCAGCATTTT. This encodes CATSRGRSNQPQHF.

J is TRBJ2-7 and V is TRBV4-1, with TRBD2 matching 8 bases. The CDR3 has 16 residues. The germline gives CDR1 MGHRA, CDR2 YSYEKL. With 0 bases clipped from V and 1 base from J, the junction kept 5 bases outside the gene matches. The CDR3 coding sequence is TGCGCCAGCAGCCAAGAAGCGGGAGAGGGGTCCTACGAGCAGTACTTC. Its protein is CASSQEAGEGSYEQYF.

V usage is TRBV4-1 and J usage is TRBJ2-7, with 7 nucleotides matching TRBD2. The germline V gene has CDR1 MGHRA and CDR2 YSYEKL. CDR3 length equals 16 residues. Unmatched junction bases numbered 6, after V lost 1 base and J lost 0 bases. The CDR3: CASSQGGRDGSYEQYF. DNA for the CDR3: TGCGCCAGCAGCCAAGGGGGGAGGGACGGCTCCTACGAGCAGTACTTC.

This clone was counted once. This chain links TRBV2 with TRBJ2-7, with D perhaps matching TRBD1 (6 bases). Per the germline V gene, CDR1 is SNHLY and CDR2 is FYNNEI. The CDR3 spans 15 residues. The V end was cut by 0 bases, the J end by 7 bases, with 16 bases between. CDR3 sequence (DNA): TGTGCCAGCAGTGAAGCGTCAGGGGCGCATGGAGAGCAGTACTTC. This sequence encodes CASSEASGAHGEQYF.

The chain carries TRBV12-3 or TRBV12-4 and TRBJ1-1, with 7 nucleotides matching TRBD1. The CDR3 runs 13 residues. The trim removed 7 bases at V and 6 bases at J, leaving 8 bases unmatched. The CDR3 DNA reads TGTGCCAGCACCGCCAGGGGGGATGCTGAAGCTTTCTTT. Translated, it gives CASTARGDAEAFF.